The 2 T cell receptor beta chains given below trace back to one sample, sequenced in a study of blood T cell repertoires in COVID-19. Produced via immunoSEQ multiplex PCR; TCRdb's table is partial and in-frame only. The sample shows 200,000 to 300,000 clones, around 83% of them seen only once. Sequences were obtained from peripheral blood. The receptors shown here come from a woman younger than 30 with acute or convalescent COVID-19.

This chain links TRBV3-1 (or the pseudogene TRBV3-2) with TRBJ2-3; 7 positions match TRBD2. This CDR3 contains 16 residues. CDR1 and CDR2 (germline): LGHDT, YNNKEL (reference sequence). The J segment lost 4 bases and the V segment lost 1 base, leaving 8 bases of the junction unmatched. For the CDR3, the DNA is TGTGCCAGCAGCCAAGTGGGTAGCGGGTCCGCAGATACGCAGTATTTT. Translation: CASSQVGSGSADTQYF.

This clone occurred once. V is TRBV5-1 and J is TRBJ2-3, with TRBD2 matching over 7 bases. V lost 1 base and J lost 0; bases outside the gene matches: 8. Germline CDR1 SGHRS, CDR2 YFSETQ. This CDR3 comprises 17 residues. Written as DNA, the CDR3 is TGCGCCAGCAGCTTGATTACCGGGACTATTAGCACAGATACGCAGTATTTT. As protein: CASSLITGTISTDTQYF.